This is a list of T cell receptor beta chains from one sample in a study of blood T cell repertoires in COVID-19. Libraries were prepared by immunoSEQ multiplex PCR; TCRdb keeps only in-frame clonotypes and omits some of them. The sample contains around 160,000 clones, under 90% of which appear only once. Sequencing was performed on peripheral blood. Receptor source: a human donor in a cohort sampled during active COVID-19. CDR3s include the opening cysteine and the closing phenylalanine or tryptophan. Each record gives: D gene, V gene, J gene, clone size, CDR3 DNA, CDR3 protein. The D gene is left open where the match is weak. The size field is filled for only some rows; it gives once, few, many or a size class.

>.|TRBV6-6|TRBJ2-4|.
TGTGCCAGCAGTTCCCAGGGGCCGAACATTCAGTACTTC
CASSSQGPNIQYF
>.|TRBV4-2|TRBJ2-1|once
TGTGCCAGCAGCCTTGGACTATCGAGCTCCTACAATGAGCAGTTCTTC
CASSLGLSSSYNEQFF
>.|TRBV29-1|TRBJ2-4|.
TGCAGCGGGGTCACAGGGAGAGCTTCCAAAAACATTCAGTACTTC
CSGVTGRASKNIQYF
>.|TRBV28|TRBJ1-4|.
TGTGCCAGCAGTCCCTCGGGGTTGGGGAATGAAAAACTGTTTTTT
CASSPSGLGNEKLFF
>.|TRBV4-1|TRBJ1-4|.
TGCGCCAGCAGCCAAGATCAGGCCATCACCACTAATGAAAAACTGTTTTTT
CASSQDQAITTNEKLFF
>TRBD1|TRBV5-6|TRBJ1-1|.
TGTGCCAGCAGCCTCAGGGGGCTTATGTCGACTGAAGCTTTCTTT
CASSLRGLMSTEAFF
>.|TRBV6-2/TRBV6-3|TRBJ1-5|.
TGTGCCAGCAGTAGTGGACAGTCCAATCAGCCCCAGCATTTT
CASSSGQSNQPQHF
>TRBD1|TRBV3-1/TRBV3-2|TRBJ1-1|.
TGTGCCAGCAGCGACCCCGGGACAGGGAACGCTGAAGCTTTCTTT
CASSDPGTGNAEAFF
>.|TRBV7-9|TRBJ1-2|few
TGTGCCAGCAGCCTTACAGGGTCAGGGGGCTACACCTTC
CASSLTGSGGYTF
>.|TRBV27|TRBJ2-1|.
TGTGCCAGCAGTCACCCGAGCGGTGAGCAGTTCTTC
CASSHPSGEQFF
>TRBD2|TRBV28|TRBJ2-5|.
TGTGCCAGCAGTTTATACAGCCTAGCGGGGGGAGTTTACCAAGAGACCCAGTACTTC
CASSLYSLAGGVYQETQYF
>.|TRBV18|TRBJ1-1|.
TGTGCCAGCTCACCGGGACTGGCGAACACTGAAGCTTTCTTT
CASSPGLANTEAFF
>.|TRBV12-3/TRBV12-4|TRBJ2-5|.
TGTGCCAGCAGAGATAGGGGGGGGACCCAGTACTTC
CASRDRGGTQYF
>.|TRBV5-1|TRBJ1-1|.
TGCGCCAGCAGCCCCCGGCCTGGGGCCACTGAAGCTTTCTTT
CASSPRPGATEAFF
>TRBD1|TRBV18|TRBJ2-2|.
TGTGCCAGCTCACCAAGACAGGGTGACGCCGGGGAGCTGTTTTTT
CASSPRQGDAGELFF
>.|TRBV6-5|TRBJ2-7|few
TGTGCCAGCAGTTACGGGCCATCCTACGAGCAGTACTTC
CASSYGPSYEQYF
>.|TRBV6-2/TRBV6-3|TRBJ1-1|once
TGTGCCAGCAGTTACACTCTGGGCAATGTGAACACTGAAGCTTTCTTT
CASSYTLGNVNTEAFF
>.|TRBV27|TRBJ1-1|once
TGTGCCAGCAGTCCAGAGGGCTACACTGAAGCTTTCTTT
CASSPEGYTEAFF
>TRBD1|TRBV5-1|TRBJ1-6|.
TGCGCCAGCAGCCCGCGGACAGGGGCTGATAATTCACCCCTCCACTTT
CASSPRTGADNSPLHF
>TRBD1|TRBV2|TRBJ1-2|once
TGTGCCAGCACCTTAGGACAGGGAGTAGTAGGCTACACCTTC
CASTLGQGVVGYTF
>.|TRBV24-1|TRBJ1-2|.
TGTGCCACCAGTGATTTGATACAGGCCCAAAACTCTAACTATGGCTACACCTTC
CATSDLIQAQNSNYGYTF
>TRBD2|TRBV2|TRBJ2-5|.
TGTGCCAGCAGTGCGGAGGTAGCGGGGGGAGAGACCCAGTACTTC
CASSAEVAGGETQYF
>TRBD1|TRBV7-2|TRBJ2-5|.
TGTGCCAGCAGCCCCGGGACAGACCCTCGGGCCCAGTACTTC
CASSPGTDPRAQYF
>.|TRBV27|TRBJ1-1|.
TGTGCCAGCAGTCAAAGGCTCGCCGTCGGGGCTGAAGCTTTCTTT
CASSQRLAVGAEAFF